This T cell receptor beta chain derives from a study of Ad26.COV2.S vaccination and SARS-CoV-2 variants. General study results and limits: Among vaccine recipients, spike-specific TCR breadth exceeded that of placebo recipients. Assessments of TCR breadth and depth may have underestimated the total T cell responses. Once vaccination had occurred, spike-specific CD8+ and CD4+ T cell responses reportedly showed substantial breadth.

Measured with immunoSEQ multiplex PCR; TCRdb has only the in-frame clones, and not every one. The sample yields 400,000 to 450,000 clones, 80% to 95% seen once. Treatment meaning: around 19 received Ad26.COV2.S at low or high dose, single or two shots; roughly five received placebo; per-sample allocation not given. Sampling took place 63 days after the first vaccine or placebo injection. Note on this clone: Its antigen is undetermined.

The CDR3 totals 17 residues. V dropped 0 bases and J dropped 0 bases, with 13 bases sitting between them. The germline gives CDR1 LGHNA, CDR2 YSLEER. The sequenced sample was peripheral blood, obtained in a trial of Ad26.COV2.S vaccine versus placebo. The clonotype was recovered from a person aged 18 to 59 who received the Ad26.COV2.S COVID-19 vaccine or a placebo. The chain links TRBV4-3 to TRBJ2-3; D unresolved. CDR3 nucleotide sequence: TGCGCCAGCAGCCAAGATGGTGAGACAAAGAGCACAGATACGCAGTATTTT. Its translation is CASSQDGETKSTDTQYF.